This T cell receptor (beta chain) derives from a study of blood T cell repertoires in COVID-19. Sequencing was performed with immunoSEQ multiplex PCR; in TCRdb, only in-frame clones are kept and a portion is missing. This table holds 250,000 to 300,000 clones, approximately 83% found once. Trimming took 4 bases from V and 10 from J, leaving 10 bases between them. Germline CDR1 SNHLY, CDR2 FYNNEI. The CDR3 is 11 residues long. This clone was detected only once. The rearrangement uses TRBV2 and TRBJ1-2, with unresolved D. The clonotype originates from a woman in her sixties or seventies with acute or convalescent COVID-19. The sequencing input was peripheral blood. The CDR3 loop reads CASSVASDYTF. In nucleotides, the CDR3 is TGTGCCAGCAGTGTTGCAAGCGACTACACCTTC.